These T cell receptor beta chains were read from a single sample in a study of blood T cell repertoires in COVID-19. TCRdb's copy holds only in-frame clones and misses some; the assay was immunoSEQ multiplex PCR. This sample yields about 97,000 clones, of which approximately 87% are seen a single time; over 15% belongs to the top ten. The material sequenced was peripheral blood. These receptors all come from a human donor in a cohort sampled during active COVID-19. Each CDR3 is given with its conserved first and last residue. D genes are given only for firm matches. For some rows the clone size is stated as once, few or many, or as a class when expanded; others skip it.

-,-,TRBV4-1,TRBJ2-5,TGCGCCAGCAGCCCTATTGGGGGGATCGGAGAGACCCAGTACTTC,CASSPIGGIGETQYF
once,-,TRBV5-4,TRBJ2-3,TGTGCCAGCAGCTTGCCTAGCGGCACAGATACGCAGTATTTT,CASSLPSGTDTQYF
once,-,TRBV21-1,TRBJ1-5,TGTGCCAGCAGCAAAACCCCGACCGGGACAGGGGCCCAGCCCCAGCATTTT,CASSKTPTGTGAQPQHF
-,-,TRBV5-8,TRBJ2-7,TGTGCCAGCAGCGAAGCTAGAAACGAGCAGTACTTC,CASSEARNEQYF
-,TRBD1,TRBV3-1/TRBV3-2,TRBJ1-2,TGTGCCAGCAGGCGACAGGGGGACGGAATAGGCTACACCTTC,CASRRQGDGIGYTF
-,TRBD1,TRBV6-2/TRBV6-3,TRBJ2-1,TGTGCCAGCAGGCCTGACAGGGGGATCTACAATGAGCAGTTCTTC,CASRPDRGIYNEQFF
-,TRBD1,TRBV19,TRBJ2-7,TGTGCCAGTAGTTTGGGGACAGGGGGCTACGAGCAGTACTTC,CASSLGTGGYEQYF
once,-,TRBV6-4,TRBJ1-2,TGTGCCAGCAGTGAAGCAGCTGGGCGGGGAGAGGGCTACACCTTC,CASSEAAGRGEGYTF
-,-,TRBV2,TRBJ1-4,TGTGCCAGCAAAACAGGCTTTCCAACTAATGAAAAACTGTTTTTT,CASKTGFPTNEKLFF
-,TRBD1,TRBV30,TRBJ2-7,TGTGCCTGGAGTGTACCCGGGACAGGGACGGGATACGAGCAGTACTTC,CAWSVPGTGTGYEQYF
-,TRBD2,TRBV7-9,TRBJ2-3,TGTGCCAGCAGCTCGGGACTAGCGGGGGGCACAGATACGCAGTATTTT,CASSSGLAGGTDTQYF
-,-,TRBV11-2,TRBJ1-2,TGTGCCAGCAGCTTAGACAACACCCAGTACGGGGAGGGGCTCTATGGCTACACCTTC,CASSLDNTQYGEGLYGYTF